This entry lists 6 T cell receptor beta chains sequenced from one sample in a study of shared clonotypes between healthy human individuals. Clones were read by immunoSEQ multiplex PCR, and TCRdb kept only the in-frame ones, dropping some. The repertoire holds some 200,000 clones, with 65% as singletons. Sequencing was done on a sample of memory CD4+ T cells sorted from blood. The sample's subset: CD45RA-negative fraction. These receptors came from a man aged 25-45 years in good health.

V and J are TRBV7-8 and TRBJ2-1; D gene unclear. Trimming shortened V by 1 base and J by 3 bases, and 7 bases separated the two germline ends. Germline CDR1 reads SGHVS; CDR2 reads FQNEAQ. CDR3 length: 14 residues. The DNA for the CDR3 is TGTGCCAGCAGCTTAGTAGAAGTCTACAATGAGCAGTTCTTC. Translated, it gives CASSLVEVYNEQFF.

The rearrangement uses TRBV7-2 and TRBJ2-7; TRBD1 agrees at 7 bases. V was clipped by 0 bases and J by 5 bases; unmatched bases: 4. The CDR3 extends over 14 amino acids. Germline V CDR1 and CDR2: SGHTA, FQGNSA. CDR3: CASSLAQGVHEQYF. Here the CDR3 DNA reads TGTGCCAGCAGCTTAGCCCAGGGGGTCCACGAGCAGTACTTC.

This clone was observed many times. The rearrangement links TRBV4-3 to TRBJ2-1, with D perhaps matching TRBD1 or TRBD2 (5 bases each). The CDR3 length is 14 residues. The ends were cut back, 0 bases at V and 12 bases at J, with 15 bases in the middle. Germline V gene lookup returns CDR1 LGHNA and CDR2 YSLEER. Here the CDR3 reads CASSQDWGSPSQFF. The CDR3 DNA sequence: TGCGCCAGCAGCCAAGATTGGGGGAGCCCCTCGCAGTTCTTC.

CDR3 protein: CASSFRDLTYEQYF. Here the CDR3 DNA reads TGTGCCAGCAGTTTCCGGGATCTCACCTACGAGCAGTACTTC. V usage is TRBV28 and J usage is TRBJ2-7, with a tentative D call TRBD2 (5 bases). V was shortened by 3 bases and J by 2 bases, with 11 bases between the two germline ends. The germline V gene has CDR1 MDHEN and CDR2 SYDVKM. The CDR3 has 14 residues. The entire variable domain, with the rest obtained from reference TRBV28 and TRBJ2-7, is as follows: DVKVTQSSRYLVKRTGEKVFLECVQDMDHENMFWYRQDPGLGLRLIYFSYDVKMKEKGDIPEGYSVSREKKERFSLILESASTNQTSMYLCASSFRDLTYEQYFGPGTRLTVT.

The V and J genes are TRBV2 and TRBJ1-2, with 7 bases matching TRBD1. The CDR3 length is 12 residues. Germline assignment: CDR1 SNHLY and CDR2 FYNNEI. V shed 4 bases, J shed 8 bases, and the junction held 4 bases outside the gene matches. The CDR3 region is CASSGGTEGYTF. The DNA of the CDR3 is TGTGCCAGCAGTGGCGGGACAGAAGGCTACACCTTC.

The J gene is TRBJ1-3, the V gene TRBV18; D is ambiguous. The germline gives CDR1 KGHSH, CDR2 LQKENI. The germline V and J ends were trimmed by 1 base and 0 bases, with 16 bases remaining between them. CDR3 size: 18 residues. CDR3 region: CASSPLVQTPGSGNTIYF. The CDR3 region has the DNA TGTGCCAGCTCACCACTTGTCCAAACGCCCGGCTCTGGAAACACCATATATTTT.